The 22 T cell receptor beta chains listed next were all sequenced from one sample in a study of cytomegalovirus exposure and HLA in healthy donors. 60 Vbeta and 13 Jbeta primers were used in PCR. The repertoire was sequenced with immunoSEQ multiplex PCR; TCRdb's copy has only in-frame clones and lacks some. The sample contains roughly 120,000 clones, around 61% of which appear only once. The sample was PBMCs. These receptors were collected from a woman under 40 in good health and CMV-seronegative.

This clone was seen only a few times. CDR3 in DNA: TGTGCCAGCAGTATACAGGGTCACACCGGGGAGCTGTTTTTT. Its translation: CASSIQGHTGELFF. The chain has TRBV14 and TRBJ2-2, with D maybe TRBD1 (6 bases). CDR1 is SGHDN, CDR2 FVKESK, per germline. The CDR3 sequence is 14 residues long. V lost 6 bases, J lost 3 bases, and 11 bases lay in between.

This clone was recorded once. The same CDR3 also results from other DNA sequences found in this sample. J is TRBJ1-2 and V is TRBV5-4; weak D call: TRBD1 (6 bases). The CDR3 sequence is 17 residues long. Trimming stripped 4 bases from V and 3 bases from J, with 22 bases between. Germline lookup yields CDR1 SGHNT and CDR2 YYREEE (reference sequence). The CDR3 DNA reads as TGTGCCAGCAGCCCCTTAGTCCGTGGGGGCATGGACTATGGCTACACCTTC. It codes for CASSPLVRGGMDYGYTF.

Here the CDR3 DNA reads TGCGCCAGCAGCCAAGGGACGGGGAGCTCCTACGAGCAGTACTTC. Translating gives CASSQGTGSSYEQYF. This chain uses TRBV4-1 with TRBJ2-7; weak D call: TRBD2 (5 bases). This CDR3 has 15 residues. V was trimmed by 1 base and J by 0 bases, leaving 10 bases between them. Germline loops: CDR1 MGHRA, CDR2 YSYEKL.

This chain joins TRBV11-2 and TRBJ2-3, with 7 bases aligning to TRBD2. Trimming cost V 5 bases and J 4 bases; bases outside gene matches: 12. This CDR3 has 16 residues. Looked up from germline, CDR1 is SGHAT and CDR2 is FQNNGV. The CDR3 DNA reads TGTGCCAGCAGCCAAATGGCGGGAGTAGGGCCAGATACGCAGTATTTT. It codes for CASSQMAGVGPDTQYF.

This clone came up many times. The chain employs TRBV4-2 and TRBJ1-3; perhaps TRBD1 as D (6 bases). Germline-derived CDR1 and CDR2 are LGHNA and YNFKEQ. The CDR3 consists of 16 residues. Trimming stripped 5 bases from V and 1 base from J, with 15 bases between. In DNA, the CDR3 is TGTGCCAGCAGCTCATCTCAGGGGACATCTGGAAACACCATATATTTT. As protein: CASSSSQGTSGNTIYF.

This rearrangement joins TRBV18 to TRBJ2-1; 11 positions agree with TRBD2. Germline V gene data show CDR1 as KGHSH and CDR2 as LQKENI. This CDR3 comprises 15 residues. V trimming: 6 bases; J trimming: 8 bases; junction bases outside the gene matches: 9. The CDR3 bases are TGTGCCAGCTCCATTAGCGGGAGGGCCTTCGATGAGCAGTTCTTC. The encoded protein is CASSISGRAFDEQFF.

This clone was seen a few times. V usage is TRBV27 and J usage is TRBJ2-2; the D is unclear. CDR1 is MNHEY, CDR2 SMNVEV, per germline (reference sequence). Between the trimmed V and J ends, which lost 4 bases and 0 bases, there was a span of 3 bases. This CDR3 spans 13 amino acids. The CDR3 loop reads CASSSANTGELFF. The CDR3 nucleotides are TGTGCCAGCAGTTCAGCGAACACCGGGGAGCTGTTTTTT.

The V call is TRBV13, the J call TRBJ2-3; a possible D gene is TRBD2 (5 bases). Looked up from germline, CDR1 is PRHDT and CDR2 is FYEKMQ (reference sequence). The CDR3 covers 16 residues. Trimming removed 0 bases at V and 3 bases at J, with 13 bases between. The CDR3 reads CASSLGRRLATDTQYF. The CDR3 coding sequence is TGTGCCAGCAGCTTAGGCCGTAGGCTAGCAACAGATACGCAGTATTTT.

The chain has TRBV7-6 and TRBJ1-5; possibly TRBD1 for D (6 bases). The ends were cut back, 1 base at V and 5 bases at J, with 12 bases in the middle. Germline CDR1 reads SGHVS; CDR2 reads FNYEAQ. The CDR3 runs to 15 residues. The CDR3 loop is CASSLVTGHDQPQHF. Written as DNA, the CDR3 is TGTGCCAGCAGCTTAGTGACAGGTCACGATCAGCCCCAGCATTTT.

The gene calls are TRBV19 and TRBJ2-2; possible D gene TRBD1, 6 bases. The germline CDR1 and CDR2 sequences are LNHDA and SQIVND (reference sequence). The V end lost 2 bases, the J end lost 8 bases, and 15 bases lay between the germline ends. CDR3 size: 15 residues. CDR3: CASSITPTGPGELFF. The CDR3 nucleotides read TGTGCCAGTAGTATAACTCCCACAGGGCCAGGGGAGCTGTTTTTT.

V and J are TRBV7-2 and TRBJ2-3, with D perhaps TRBD2 (5 bases). Germline CDR1 reads SGHTA; CDR2 reads FQGNSA. V was cut by 0 bases and J by 6 bases, with 10 bases left in between. This CDR3 is 14 amino acids long. CDR3 nucleotides: TGTGCCAGCAGCTTAGCGGGAGTAGGGGATACGCAGTATTTT. Amino acid sequence: CASSLAGVGDTQYF.

V usage is TRBV27 and J usage is TRBJ2-1; 12 bases match TRBD2. The CDR3 is 16 residues long. After removal of 3 bases from V and 8 bases from J, the junction contained 8 bases not matched to a gene. Germline V gene data show CDR1 as MNHEY and CDR2 as SMNVEV (reference sequence). The CDR3 DNA is TGTGCCAGCAGTTTTTTTATGACTAGCGGGAGTCATGAGCAGTTCTTC. Encoded protein: CASSFFMTSGSHEQFF.

The V gene is TRBV7-8, the J gene TRBJ1-2; a possible D gene is TRBD1 (5 bases). V lost 1 base to trimming and J lost 7 bases, with 10 bases between them. This CDR3 spans 13 amino acids. CDR1 and CDR2 from the germline V gene are SGHVS and FQNEAQ. In DNA form, the CDR3 reads TGTGCCAGCAGCTTAGTGGAGGGGTTTGGCTACACCTTC. This gives the protein CASSLVEGFGYTF.

This clone was recorded a few times. The chain joins TRBV30 to TRBJ2-7, with 12 bases matching TRBD1. J was trimmed by 9 bases and V by 4 bases; bases with no gene match: 7. The germline gives CDR1 GTSNPN, CDR2 SVGIG (reference sequence). This CDR3 has 13 residues. The DNA for the CDR3 is TGTGCCTGGATTGGGACAGGGGGCGCTAGGCAGTACTTC. Its protein product is CAWIGTGGARQYF.

In its sample, this clone was seen once. The chain combines TRBV4-2 with TRBJ2-2; 9 bases agree with TRBD2. V gave up 0 bases and J gave up 3 bases; unmatched junction bases: 2. Germline-derived CDR1 and CDR2 are LGHNA and YNFKEQ. The CDR3 has 16 residues. The CDR3 nucleotides read TGTGCCAGCAGCCAAGACCTAGCGGGGTACACCGGGGAGCTGTTTTTT. Protein product: CASSQDLAGYTGELFF.

This chain links TRBV30 with TRBJ1-4; the match to TRBD1 covers 9 bases. V was clipped by 0 bases and J by 7 bases; unmatched bases: 6. CDR1 and CDR2 from the germline V gene are GTSNPN and SVGIG (reference sequence). CDR3 length equals 15 residues. CDR3 loop: CAWSVGGTGSEKLFF. Written as DNA, the CDR3 is TGTGCCTGGAGTGTCGGTGGGACAGGGAGTGAAAAACTGTTTTTT.

The chain uses TRBV27 and TRBJ1-2, with D possibly TRBD1 on 6 matching bases. The V and J ends lost 0 bases and 4 bases respectively, with 15 bases between them. The CDR3 spans 16 residues. Germline V gene lookup returns CDR1 MNHEY and CDR2 SMNVEV (reference sequence). CDR3 in amino acids: CASSLSAGDPFYGYTF. CDR3 nucleotide sequence: TGTGCCAGCAGTTTATCGGCAGGGGACCCCTTCTATGGCTACACCTTC.

The CDR3 bases are TGCGCCAGCAGCTCTCCCCGCAGACAGGGGGATAATTCACCCCTCCACTTT. This encodes CASSSPRRQGDNSPLHF. This chain joins TRBV5-1 and TRBJ1-6, with 9 bases fitting TRBD1. CDR1 SGHRS and CDR2 YFSETQ come from the germline V gene. The CDR3 length is 17 residues. Losses at the gene ends were 3 bases for V and 5 bases for J; bases not matched to a gene: 9.

The chain recombines TRBV7-2 with TRBJ1-2; D gene unclear. Trimming took off 1 base at V and 2 bases at J, with 5 bases between the two ends. Germline-derived CDR1 and CDR2 are SGHTA and FQGNSA. The CDR3 runs to 13 residues. CDR3 DNA sequence: TGTGCCAGCAGCTTAGGCGGAAACTATGGCTACACCTTC. Amino acid sequence: CASSLGGNYGYTF.

This chain links TRBV4-3 with TRBJ2-5; D might be TRBD2 (6 bases). The CDR3 has 15 amino acids. Trimming left V 0 bases short and J 1 base short, with 9 bases between. The V gene's germline CDR1 is LGHNA and CDR2 YSLEER. The CDR3 DNA follows: TGCGCCAGCAGCCAAGATCAGGAGGGCCAAGAGACCCAGTACTTC. Its protein product is CASSQDQEGQETQYF.

This clone has a handful of counts. The rearrangement joins TRBV28 to TRBJ2-7; possible D gene TRBD1, 6 bases. This CDR3 is built from 13 residues. Looked up from germline, CDR1 is MDHEN and CDR2 is SYDVKM. Trimming shortened V by 5 bases and J by 3 bases, and 11 bases separated the two germline ends. As DNA, the CDR3 is TGTGCCAGCAGTATAACAGGGAACTACGAGCAGTACTTC. The encoded protein is CASSITGNYEQYF.

This clone was found once. The genes are TRBV6-5 and TRBJ1-5, with TRBD1 identical over 9 bases. This CDR3 contains 16 residues. V shed 0 bases, J shed 6 bases, and the junction held 6 bases outside the gene matches. Germline CDR1 and CDR2: MNHEY and SVGAGI. CDR3 DNA sequence: TGTGCCAGCAGTTACTCGAGGACAGGGGAGGGTCAGCCCCAGCATTTT. Translation: CASSYSRTGEGQPQHF.